The 6 T cell receptor beta chains in this list originate from one sample, sequenced in a study of blood T cell repertoires in COVID-19 (dated by TCRdb to 2018 to 2021). Library construction relied on the immunoSEQ multiplex PCR assay. The table was pulled from immuneACCESS by TCRdb, which kept in-frame rearrangements only. Such tables lose some clones; where checked, under half of the loss comes from unresolved V genes, and the rest has no known cause. The sample table contains 200,000 to 250,000 clones; only one count was recorded for around 84% of them. The ten largest account for nearly 4.5% of the sample. The sequencing sample was made of peripheral blood. The receptor set was obtained from a man in his forties or fifties with acute or convalescent COVID-19.

CDR3 nucleotide sequence: TGCGCCAGCAGCACTGAGAATAATTCACCCCTCCACTTT. It encodes CASSTENNSPLHF. The chain is built from TRBV5-1 and TRBJ1-6; D not certain. This CDR3 spans 13 amino acids. Between the trimmed V and J ends, which lost 4 bases and 5 bases, there was a span of 7 bases. Germline values: CDR1 SGHRS, CDR2 YFSETQ.

The genes are TRBV18 and TRBJ2-3, with 7 bases fitting TRBD1. CDR1 is KGHSH and CDR2 is LQKENI in the germline V gene. The V and J ends lost 3 bases and 2 bases, in that order; junction bases with no gene match: 2. The CDR3 extends over 14 amino acids. CDR3 loop: CASSPGTATDTQYF. The CDR3, as DNA: TGTGCCAGCTCACCCGGGACAGCCACAGATACGCAGTATTTT.

This rearrangement joins TRBV18 to TRBJ2-3, with D tentatively TRBD2 (6 bases). The germline V gene has CDR1 KGHSH and CDR2 LQKENI. This CDR3 has 15 amino acids. V gave up 0 bases and J gave up 7 bases, with 14 bases separating them. The CDR3 sequence: CASSPPVDYINTQYF. For the CDR3, the DNA is TGTGCCAGCTCACCACCGGTGGACTACATAAATACGCAGTATTTT.

This clone was picked up a small number of times. The CDR3 spells CASSEEHEQFF. In nucleotides, the CDR3 is TGCGCCAGCAGTGAAGAGCATGAGCAGTTCTTC. The V gene is TRBV10-2, the J gene TRBJ2-1; D ambiguous. V was cut by 3 bases and J by 8 bases, with 5 bases left in between. The CDR3 has 11 residues. CDR1 and CDR2 (germline): WSHSY, SAAADI.

This rearrangement joins TRBV29-1 to TRBJ1-2, with 11 bases aligning to TRBD1. The CDR3 extends over 14 amino acids. From germline, CDR1 is SQVTM and CDR2 ANQGSEA. V gave up 3 bases and J gave up 3 bases; unmatched junction bases: 3. The CDR3 nucleotides are TGCAGCGTTGAGGGACAGGGGGAAGACTATGGCTACACCTTC. The encoded protein is CSVEGQGEDYGYTF.

There are a few counts of this clone. This sequence joins TRBV7-8 and TRBJ1-1; the match to TRBD1 covers 8 bases. The CDR3 is 17 residues long. Germline loops: CDR1 SGHVS, CDR2 FQNEAQ. V was pared by 3 bases and J by 1 base, with 10 bases of the junction left unmatched. This CDR3 is CASSFFPPGTGNTEAFF. Written as DNA, the CDR3 is TGTGCCAGCAGCTTTTTCCCCCCCGGGACAGGGAACACTGAAGCTTTCTTT.